This T cell receptor beta chain was retrieved from a study of memory CD4+ T cells and cytomegalovirus serostatus. The CDR3 is 14 residues long. With V trimmed by 6 bases and J by 5 bases, 6 bases remained unmatched. Germline loops: CDR1 MNHEY, CDR2 SMNVEV (reference sequence). Single viable CD3+CD4+CD8-CD45RO+ cells were sorted as the memory CD4+ T cells. The table came from immunoSEQ multiplex PCR; TCRdb's copy has only in-frame clones and leaves some out. Among tens of thousands of clones listed, around four fifths were seen once. V gene TRBV27 combines with J gene TRBJ1-1, with 10 positions matching TRBD1. This sequence originates from an adult in good health and CMV-seronegative. What was sequenced was memory CD4+ T cells from blood. CDR3 in DNA: TGTGCCAGCAGCCGACAGGGGGCGAGGACTGAAGCTTTCTTT. Its translation is CASSRQGARTEAFF.